The clone carrying this TCR beta chain was detected only a few times. The antigen is not known. This entry is derived from a study of cytomegalovirus exposure and HLA in healthy donors. Findings of the study overall: HLA restriction was apparent for most CMV-associated TCR beta chains in a later analysis.

Researchers ran the PCR with 60 Vbeta and 13 Jbeta primers. Sequenced by immunoSEQ multiplex PCR; TCRdb stores in-frame clones only, minus some. Among over 85,000 clones listed, around 73% were seen once. The sequence derives from a female donor in good health and CMV-seronegative. The sequenced sample was PBMCs.

CDR3 sequence: CASKVTPLGNYGYTF. The CDR3 nucleotides are TGTGCCAGCAAGGTAACCCCCCTGGGCAACTATGGCTACACCTTC. The rearrangement joins TRBV27 to TRBJ1-2; no firm D call. Deletions cut 7 bases from V and 2 bases from J, with 17 bases between. The germline V gene has CDR1 MNHEY and CDR2 SMNVEV (reference sequence). The CDR3 extends over 15 amino acids.